Sequencing of this T cell receptor (beta chain) was carried out in a study of blood T cell repertoires in COVID-19. The germline V gene encodes CDR1 LNHDA and CDR2 SQIVND (reference sequence). Trimming took 5 bases from V and 2 from J; bases not matched to a gene: 6. The CDR3 totals 15 residues. This clone was picked up one time. In the study's own analysis: The assay estimated nucleated cells by amplifying reference gene primers. Using immunoSEQ multiplex PCR, the repertoire was profiled, and TCRdb retains in-frame clones only, with some absent. D and trimming come from the DNA, and the V and J calls and clone size come from that table. The table includes approximately 200,000 clones, approximately 90% detected once. Clinical history reported by participants formed the basis on which cohorts were assigned.

This sequence originates from a woman between 18 and 29 years old in a cohort exposed to, infected with or recovered from COVID-19 (not recorded which). This sequence joins TRBV19 and TRBJ2-7; 10 bases line up with TRBD1. Sequencing was carried out using PBMCs or T cells enriched from blood (not recorded which). The DNA of the CDR3 is TGTGCCAGTAGTGTCCCGGGACAGGGGACCTACGAGCAGTACTTC. It codes for CASSVPGQGTYEQYF.